These T cell receptor beta chains were read from a single sample in a study of synovial regulatory T cells in juvenile arthritis. Sequencing was performed with immunoSEQ multiplex PCR; in TCRdb, only in-frame clones are kept and a portion is missing. This sample's table has 990 or so clones. Sequences were obtained from Treg cells from blood. The receptors shown here come from a donor between 2 and 35 years old with juvenile idiopathic arthritis. CDR3s include the opening cysteine and the closing phenylalanine or tryptophan. Each record gives: V gene, J gene, clone size, CDR3 protein. Sizes are listed as once, few, many or a size class.

V gene: TRBV14
J gene: TRBJ2-1
clone size: medium-sized
CDR3 protein: CASSQDRTNRFF

V gene: TRBV6-1
J gene: TRBJ2-3
clone size: medium-sized
CDR3 protein: CASILGGGRTDTQYF

V gene: TRBV30
J gene: TRBJ1-3
clone size: medium-sized
CDR3 protein: CAWGGELSGNTIYF

V gene: TRBV7-2
J gene: TRBJ1-1
clone size: medium-sized
CDR3 protein: CASRRTGGVDTEAFF

V gene: TRBV5-1
J gene: TRBJ2-7
clone size: medium-sized
CDR3 protein: CASKRESSYEQYF

V gene: TRBV5-1
J gene: TRBJ1-3
clone size: medium-sized
CDR3 protein: CASSLLSAALSGNTIYF

V gene: TRBV6-1
J gene: TRBJ2-1
clone size: medium-sized
CDR3 protein: CASRTLAGDSNEQFF

V gene: TRBV6-6
J gene: TRBJ1-5
clone size: medium-sized
CDR3 protein: CASQYGARSNQPQHF

V gene: TRBV4-1
J gene: TRBJ2-1
clone size: medium-sized
CDR3 protein: CASSQIDMGLAGGNNEQFF

V gene: TRBV19
J gene: TRBJ2-3
clone size: medium-sized
CDR3 protein: CASSSDRGAQDTQYF

V gene: TRBV12-5
J gene: TRBJ2-5
clone size: medium-sized
CDR3 protein: CASGLSPRPGGETQYF

V gene: TRBV30
J gene: TRBJ1-2
clone size: medium-sized
CDR3 protein: CAWRQEMDYGYTF

V gene: TRBV11-2
J gene: TRBJ1-1
clone size: medium-sized
CDR3 protein: CASSLYQAEAFF

V gene: TRBV29-1
J gene: TRBJ2-1
clone size: medium-sized
CDR3 protein: CSVALGVQGNEQFF

V gene: TRBV5-1
J gene: TRBJ2-3
clone size: medium-sized
CDR3 protein: CASSLTAGRTDTQYF

V gene: TRBV5-6
J gene: TRBJ1-1
clone size: medium-sized
CDR3 protein: CASSLRGPNTEAFF

V gene: TRBV30
J gene: TRBJ1-2
clone size: large
CDR3 protein: CAWSVPGKGYTF

V gene: TRBV19
J gene: TRBJ2-2
clone size: medium-sized
CDR3 protein: CASSISGTVTGELFF

V gene: TRBV4-1
J gene: TRBJ1-3
clone size: medium-sized
CDR3 protein: CASSLQRTVGNTIYF

V gene: TRBV29-1
J gene: TRBJ2-3
clone size: medium-sized
CDR3 protein: CSVQSPPMDTQYF

V gene: TRBV5-8
J gene: TRBJ2-3
clone size: medium-sized
CDR3 protein: CASSLGRITDTQYF

V gene: TRBV6-1
J gene: TRBJ2-5
clone size: medium-sized
CDR3 protein: CASSEAPPGVAYEQYF

V gene: TRBV7-9
J gene: TRBJ1-1
clone size: medium-sized
CDR3 protein: CASSIGQGAGSTEAFF

V gene: TRBV30
J gene: TRBJ2-1
clone size: medium-sized
CDR3 protein: CAWSHPLSSYNEQFF

V gene: TRBV10-3
J gene: TRBJ2-1
clone size: medium-sized
CDR3 protein: CAIRSTMGLAGVSVYNEQFF

V gene: TRBV5-1
J gene: TRBJ2-2
clone size: medium-sized
CDR3 protein: CASSFPGLVGELFF

V gene: TRBV18
J gene: TRBJ2-1
clone size: medium-sized
CDR3 protein: CASSRTSGRSDEQFF

V gene: TRBV19
J gene: TRBJ1-5
clone size: medium-sized
CDR3 protein: CASSIGGGQGSQPQHF

V gene: TRBV5-4
J gene: TRBJ1-6
clone size: medium-sized
CDR3 protein: CASSHSSYNSPLHF

V gene: TRBV9
J gene: TRBJ2-6
clone size: medium-sized
CDR3 protein: CASSVEYSGANVLTF

V gene: TRBV5-5
J gene: TRBJ1-2
clone size: medium-sized
CDR3 protein: CASSLSQASGVYGYTF

V gene: TRBV5-5
J gene: TRBJ1-1
clone size: medium-sized
CDR3 protein: CASSLVYTGRGTEAFF

V gene: TRBV14
J gene: TRBJ1-2
clone size: medium-sized
CDR3 protein: CASSPYRADGYGYTF

V gene: TRBV6-6
J gene: TRBJ1-1
clone size: medium-sized
CDR3 protein: CASISTEAFF

V gene: TRBV5-6
J gene: TRBJ2-5
clone size: medium-sized
CDR3 protein: CASSSGSGRSETQYF